This TCR beta chain comes out of a study of T cell repertoires in cytomegalovirus infection. Study as a whole: CMV infection together with matching HLA type was indicated by public TCR beta signatures. Study-wide findings and caveats: The ex vivo response was dominated by HLA-C-restricted CMV-specific TCR beta clonotypes.

TCRdb passed the reads through MiXCR, listing each CDR3 protein once. The profile shows approximately 110,000 distinct CDR3 sequences, 10% of them singletons. The CDR3 is made up of 12 amino acids. The ends were cut back, 2 bases at V and 3 bases at J, with 5 bases in the middle. This clonotype has ten or more counts. The antigen is undetermined. V usage is TRBV12-3 or TRBV12-4 and J usage is TRBJ2-7, with D unclear. The sample consisted of PBMCs, sequenced either directly or after in vitro stimulation (not recorded which). The TCR originated in a human donor in good health (CMV status not recorded). Some clones in this sample may be carry-over from other donors' samples. CDR3 nucleotides: TGTGCCAGCAGTTTACCAGACTACGAGCAGTACTTC. It is translated as CASSLPDYEQYF.